The rows below give T cell receptor beta chains drawn from one sample of a study of cytomegalovirus exposure and HLA in healthy donors. The assay was immunoSEQ multiplex PCR, and TCRdb's table has in-frame clones only and misses some. Here the sample spans approximately 200,000 clones, roughly 75% being singletons. The sequenced sample was PBMCs. The receptors come from a man aged 30 to 39 in good health and CMV-seropositive. Both conserved end residues are part of each CDR3. Each record gives: J gene, D gene, clone size, V gene, CDR3 protein, CDR3 DNA. D genes are given only for firm matches. A row's size may be missing; if present it is once, few, many or a size class.

J gene: TRBJ2-7; D gene: -; clone size: -; V gene: TRBV30; CDR3 protein: CAWRSKKRPSYEQYF; CDR3 DNA: TGTGCCTGGAGGAGTAAGAAGCGGCCCTCCTACGAGCAGTACTTC
J gene: TRBJ1-4; D gene: -; clone size: -; V gene: TRBV9; CDR3 protein: CASSVGGGDEKLFF; CDR3 DNA: TGTGCCAGCAGCGTGGGGGGAGGGGACGAAAAACTGTTTTTT
J gene: TRBJ1-1; D gene: TRBD1; clone size: few; V gene: TRBV4-1; CDR3 protein: CASSHPDRMSTEAFF; CDR3 DNA: TGCGCCAGCAGCCACCCGGACAGGATGAGCACTGAAGCTTTCTTT
J gene: TRBJ2-5; D gene: TRBD2; clone size: -; V gene: TRBV6-6; CDR3 protein: CASSSRTSGRQTQYF; CDR3 DNA: TGTGCCAGCAGTTCCAGGACTAGCGGGAGACAGACCCAGTACTTC
J gene: TRBJ2-2; D gene: TRBD1; clone size: -; V gene: TRBV7-3; CDR3 protein: CASSFGGTGNTGELFF; CDR3 DNA: TGTGCCAGCAGCTTTGGGGGGACAGGGAACACCGGGGAGCTGTTTTTT
J gene: TRBJ2-5; D gene: TRBD2; clone size: -; V gene: TRBV18; CDR3 protein: CASSPDSGFQETQYF; CDR3 DNA: TGTGCCAGCTCACCTGATAGCGGGTTTCAAGAGACCCAGTACTTC
J gene: TRBJ2-7; D gene: -; clone size: -; V gene: TRBV7-2; CDR3 protein: CASSLSAGSYEQYF; CDR3 DNA: TGTGCCAGCAGCTTATCAGCAGGCTCCTACGAGCAGTACTTC
J gene: TRBJ2-7; D gene: -; clone size: few; V gene: TRBV12-1; CDR3 protein: CASSFVAVSYEQYF; CDR3 DNA: TGTGCCAGCAGCTTTGTAGCGGTCTCCTACGAGCAGTACTTC
J gene: TRBJ2-7; D gene: -; clone size: once; V gene: TRBV4-3; CDR3 protein: CASSQADSYEQYF; CDR3 DNA: TGCGCCAGCAGCCAGGCCGATTCCTACGAGCAGTACTTC
J gene: TRBJ2-2; D gene: TRBD2; clone size: -; V gene: TRBV15; CDR3 protein: CATTQSGRGGTGELFF; CDR3 DNA: TGTGCCACCACCCAGAGCGGGAGGGGCGGGACCGGGGAGCTGTTTTTT
J gene: TRBJ2-1; D gene: -; clone size: -; V gene: TRBV21-1; CDR3 protein: CASTTSGGSKRQFF; CDR3 DNA: TGTGCCAGCACGACTAGCGGGGGTTCGAAAAGGCAGTTCTTC
J gene: TRBJ2-5; D gene: TRBD1; clone size: few; V gene: TRBV28; CDR3 protein: CASSFRQGAKTQYF; CDR3 DNA: TGTGCCAGCAGTTTCCGACAGGGAGCGAAGACCCAGTACTTC
J gene: TRBJ2-4; D gene: -; clone size: -; V gene: TRBV5-1; CDR3 protein: CASSLEYRVENIQYF; CDR3 DNA: TGCGCCAGCAGCTTGGAATACAGGGTGGAAAACATTCAGTACTTC
J gene: TRBJ1-3; D gene: TRBD1; clone size: few; V gene: TRBV7-2; CDR3 protein: CASSLARTGGSNTIYF; CDR3 DNA: TGTGCCAGCAGCTTAGCGCGGACAGGGGGCTCAAACACCATATATTTT
J gene: TRBJ2-7; D gene: -; clone size: -; V gene: TRBV5-1; CDR3 protein: CASSSRTPSYEQYF; CDR3 DNA: TGCGCCAGCAGCTCCCGGACACCCTCCTACGAGCAGTACTTC
J gene: TRBJ2-3; D gene: TRBD2; clone size: -; V gene: TRBV5-6; CDR3 protein: CASSRRTSGRADTQYF; CDR3 DNA: TGTGCCAGCAGCCGGCGGACTAGCGGGAGGGCAGATACGCAGTATTTT
J gene: TRBJ1-2; D gene: -; clone size: few; V gene: TRBV20-1; CDR3 protein: CSAFTNYGYTF; CDR3 DNA: TGCAGTGCCTTTACTAACTATGGCTACACCTTC
J gene: TRBJ2-3; D gene: -; clone size: -; V gene: TRBV7-9; CDR3 protein: CASSLDTSTDTQYF; CDR3 DNA: TGTGCCAGCAGCTTAGATACTAGCACAGATACGCAGTATTTT
J gene: TRBJ2-5; D gene: TRBD2; clone size: -; V gene: TRBV4-1; CDR3 protein: CASSQDRSGGASETQYF; CDR3 DNA: TGCGCCAGCAGCCAAGATCGAAGCGGGGGGGCCTCGGAGACCCAGTACTTC
J gene: TRBJ2-1; D gene: TRBD2; clone size: -; V gene: TRBV19; CDR3 protein: CASSLRYYRGGQSYEQFF; CDR3 DNA: TGTGCCAGTAGTCTCCGCTACTATCGGGGGGGCCAGTCCTATGAGCAGTTCTTC
J gene: TRBJ2-2; D gene: -; clone size: -; V gene: TRBV4-1; CDR3 protein: CASRGVRTGELFF; CDR3 DNA: TGCGCCAGCAGAGGGGTTCGGACCGGGGAGCTGTTTTTT
J gene: TRBJ2-3; D gene: -; clone size: -; V gene: TRBV7-3; CDR3 protein: CASSLGGGSHQYF; CDR3 DNA: TGTGCCAGCAGCTTAGGAGGTGGGAGTCATCAGTATTTT
J gene: TRBJ2-3; D gene: TRBD2; clone size: -; V gene: TRBV4-3; CDR3 protein: CASTQEAGGFTDTQYF; CDR3 DNA: TGCGCCAGCACCCAAGAAGCGGGGGGGTTCACAGATACGCAGTATTTT
J gene: TRBJ2-7; D gene: -; clone size: -; V gene: TRBV9; CDR3 protein: CASSVGGREINEQYF; CDR3 DNA: TGTGCCAGCAGCGTAGGCGGGCGGGAAATCAACGAGCAGTACTTC
J gene: TRBJ2-7; D gene: TRBD1; clone size: -; V gene: TRBV4-1; CDR3 protein: CASSQDPGTVLSYEQYF; CDR3 DNA: TGCGCCAGCAGCCAAGATCCGGGGACAGTACTCTCCTACGAGCAGTACTTC
J gene: TRBJ2-7; D gene: TRBD1; clone size: -; V gene: TRBV29-1; CDR3 protein: CSVTTGTGANEQYF; CDR3 DNA: TGCAGCGTCACGACCGGGACAGGGGCTAACGAGCAGTACTTC
J gene: TRBJ1-4; D gene: -; clone size: -; V gene: TRBV4-2; CDR3 protein: CASSRATNEKLFF; CDR3 DNA: TGTGCCAGCAGCCGCGCAACTAATGAAAAACTGTTTTTT
J gene: TRBJ2-1; D gene: -; clone size: few; V gene: TRBV23-1; CDR3 protein: CASSPPIGGTPSGEQFF; CDR3 DNA: TGCGCCAGCAGCCCTCCTATTGGCGGCACCCCCTCGGGGGAGCAGTTCTTC
J gene: TRBJ2-2; D gene: -; clone size: few; V gene: TRBV6-5; CDR3 protein: CASSYRFTGELFF; CDR3 DNA: TGTGCCAGCAGTTACCGGTTTACCGGGGAGCTGTTTTTT
J gene: TRBJ1-1; D gene: -; clone size: few; V gene: TRBV7-9; CDR3 protein: CASNWGGDGTEAFF; CDR3 DNA: TGTGCCAGCAATTGGGGGGGGGACGGCACTGAAGCTTTCTTT
J gene: TRBJ2-7; D gene: -; clone size: -; V gene: TRBV28; CDR3 protein: CASSLLRRGEQYF; CDR3 DNA: TGTGCCAGCAGTTTGTTGAGAAGAGGCGAGCAGTACTTC
J gene: TRBJ1-5; D gene: -; clone size: -; V gene: TRBV7-8; CDR3 protein: CASSLGTVNQPQHF; CDR3 DNA: TGTGCCAGCAGCTTAGGGACAGTCAATCAGCCCCAGCATTTT
J gene: TRBJ1-2; D gene: TRBD1; clone size: -; V gene: TRBV6-5; CDR3 protein: CASSYPTGANYGYTF; CDR3 DNA: TGTGCCAGCAGTTACCCTACAGGGGCTAACTATGGCTACACCTTC
J gene: TRBJ2-5; D gene: TRBD2; clone size: -; V gene: TRBV5-1; CDR3 protein: CASSIGLFGGEETQYF; CDR3 DNA: TGCGCCAGCAGCATTGGACTCTTCGGGGGGGAAGAGACCCAGTACTTC
J gene: TRBJ2-7; D gene: TRBD2; clone size: -; V gene: TRBV4-2; CDR3 protein: CASSQDNSGGLTSYEQYF; CDR3 DNA: TGTGCCAGCAGCCAAGATAACAGCGGGGGGCTCACCTCCTACGAGCAGTACTTC
J gene: TRBJ2-7; D gene: -; clone size: few; V gene: TRBV11-2; CDR3 protein: CASSLTYEQYF; CDR3 DNA: TGTGCCAGCAGCCTAACCTACGAGCAGTACTTC
J gene: TRBJ2-3; D gene: -; clone size: -; V gene: TRBV30; CDR3 protein: CAWRSTDTQYF; CDR3 DNA: TGTGCCTGGAGGTCAACAGATACGCAGTATTTT
J gene: TRBJ1-1; D gene: -; clone size: -; V gene: TRBV9; CDR3 protein: CASSVGGLRNVMNTEAFF; CDR3 DNA: TGTGCCAGCAGCGTAGGAGGGTTACGCAACGTCATGAACACTGAAGCTTTCTTT
J gene: TRBJ1-6; D gene: TRBD1; clone size: few; V gene: TRBV27; CDR3 protein: CASSPTDRGYNSPLHF; CDR3 DNA: TGTGCCAGCAGTCCCACCGACAGGGGCTATAATTCACCCCTCCACTTT
J gene: TRBJ2-1; D gene: -; clone size: -; V gene: TRBV6-1; CDR3 protein: CASSSVGDYNEQFF; CDR3 DNA: TGTGCCAGCTCTTCTGTGGGAGACTACAATGAGCAGTTCTTC
J gene: TRBJ2-1; D gene: TRBD1; clone size: few; V gene: TRBV9; CDR3 protein: CASSDGQVSSYNEQFF; CDR3 DNA: TGTGCCAGCAGCGACGGACAGGTGAGCTCCTACAATGAGCAGTTCTTC
J gene: TRBJ1-2; D gene: TRBD1; clone size: -; V gene: TRBV5-6; CDR3 protein: CASSLGQGAWRGYTF; CDR3 DNA: TGTGCCAGCAGCTTGGGACAGGGGGCTTGGCGGGGCTACACCTTC
J gene: TRBJ1-2; D gene: -; clone size: -; V gene: TRBV27; CDR3 protein: CASSLLGSAHGYTF; CDR3 DNA: TGTGCCAGCAGTTTATTGGGGAGTGCACATGGCTACACCTTC
J gene: TRBJ1-1; D gene: TRBD1; clone size: few; V gene: TRBV7-9; CDR3 protein: CASSQSGGNTEAFF; CDR3 DNA: TGTGCCAGCAGCCAGTCAGGGGGGAACACTGAAGCTTTCTTT
J gene: TRBJ2-3; D gene: -; clone size: once; V gene: TRBV18; CDR3 protein: CASSPGRGTDTQYF; CDR3 DNA: TGTGCCAGCTCACCAGGGCGTGGCACAGATACGCAGTATTTT